This T cell receptor (beta chain) was observed in a study of blood T cell repertoires in COVID-19 (dated by TCRdb to 2018 to 2020). As for the study more broadly: Samples covering the acute and convalescent phases of COVID-19 were provided by collaborators in the United States, Italy and Spain. A freely available public database, intended as a resource for researchers studying the immune response to SARS-CoV-2, is where the repertoires were released. Subjects who had been exposed to COVID-19, were actively infected with it, or had recovered from it provided the deeply sampled blood TCRbeta repertoires that made up the dataset. Nearly every sample came with metadata listing a de-identified subject ID, COVID-19 status, age in years and sex. The material from the prospective study consisted of cDNA or gDNA derived from T cells, B-cell-depleted T cells, or PBMCs. The samples were drawn from the first 160 participants of the ongoing ImmuneRACE study and from 950 to 1,500 subjects provided by 6 global collaborators. Where available, HLA class I and class II types were obtained from metadata supplied by the sample provider rather than from assay-based typing. What the work shows at the level of the full study, not this receptor alone: The quantity of clinical and demographic metadata differed by source and by participant and was supplied without curation.

Taken from the germline V gene, the CDR1 and CDR2 loops are MDHEN and SYDVKM. Counted from cysteine to phenylalanine, this CDR3 has 14 amino acids. Only the CDR3 part of the read is kept: 42 bases, read in frame from the first base. V has 5 bases trimmed and J has 2 bases trimmed; junction bases matching no gene number 2. TCRbeta CDR3 regions were amplified from genomic DNA by means of the immunoSEQ Assay, a bias-controlled multiplex PCR. The source study handled its data this way. Within the assay, amplification of reference gene primers was used to estimate how many nucleated cells each sample contained. Sequence reads were collapsed and filtered to measure the absolute abundance of every unique TCRbeta CDR3 rearrangement. For each sample, productive Simpson clonality was calculated as the square root of Simpson's diversity index over productive rearrangements. TCRdb took this table from immuneACCESS and kept in-frame rearrangements with V and J called. Such tables lack part of the clones; where checked against another copy, unresolved V genes explain under half of the gap, and the rest is unexplained. The V and J calls and clone size were taken over from that table, and D and trimming were inferred from the DNA. The sample has under 110,000 clones on record, 76% of them singletons. The ten largest clones add up to around 6.2% of the sample.

One collaborating source in Seattle enrolled patients while the patients were actively infected and followed the patients over time throughout the course of disease. Whole blood was collected in K2EDTA tubes by collaborating institutions according to the institutions' own protocols. Collaborator samples were shipped for TCRbeta analysis as frozen whole blood, isolated PBMCs, or DNA extracted from either sample type. The sample holds one count of this clone. It has no known antigen specificity. Base qualities are not at hand, and no much larger clone is one base apart. The clonotype comes from an elderly man with COVID-19, enrolled during active disease. Sequenced input: peripheral blood. This receptor chain uses TRBV28 and TRBJ1-5, and 8 bases in between align with TRBD1. CDR3 sequence: CASSQQGGNQPQHF. The nucleotide sequence reads TGTGCCAGCAGTCAACAGGGGGGCAATCAGCCCCAGCATTTT. Beyond the CDR3, the reference TRBV28 and TRBJ1-5 genes provide the residues; the full variable domain reads: DVKVTQSSRYLVKRTGEKVFLECVQDMDHENMFWYRQDPGLGLRLIYFSYDVKMKEKGDIPEGYSVSREKKERFSLILESASTNQTSMYLCASSQQGGNQPQHFGDGTRLSIL.